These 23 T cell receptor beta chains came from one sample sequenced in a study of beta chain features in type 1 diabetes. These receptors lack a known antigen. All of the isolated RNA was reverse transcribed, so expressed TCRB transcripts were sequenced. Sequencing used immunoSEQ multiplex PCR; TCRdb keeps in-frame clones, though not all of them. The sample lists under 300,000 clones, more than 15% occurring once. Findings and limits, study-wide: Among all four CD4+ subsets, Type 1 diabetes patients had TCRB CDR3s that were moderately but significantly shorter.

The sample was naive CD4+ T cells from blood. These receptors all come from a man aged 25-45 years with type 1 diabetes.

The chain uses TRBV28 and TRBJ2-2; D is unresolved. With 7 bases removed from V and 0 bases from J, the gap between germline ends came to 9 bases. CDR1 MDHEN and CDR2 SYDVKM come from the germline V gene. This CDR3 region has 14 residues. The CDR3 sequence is CASIGSPNTGELFF. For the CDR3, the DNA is TGTGCCAGCATTGGGTCCCCGAACACCGGGGAGCTGTTTTTT.

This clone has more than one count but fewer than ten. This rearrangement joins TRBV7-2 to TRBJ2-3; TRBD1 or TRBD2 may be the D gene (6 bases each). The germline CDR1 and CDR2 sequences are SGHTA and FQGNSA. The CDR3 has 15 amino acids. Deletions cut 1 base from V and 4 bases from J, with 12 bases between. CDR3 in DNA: TGTGCCAGCAGCTTAGGCCCCGGGGGCCCAGATACGCAGTATTTT. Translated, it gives CASSLGPGGPDTQYF.

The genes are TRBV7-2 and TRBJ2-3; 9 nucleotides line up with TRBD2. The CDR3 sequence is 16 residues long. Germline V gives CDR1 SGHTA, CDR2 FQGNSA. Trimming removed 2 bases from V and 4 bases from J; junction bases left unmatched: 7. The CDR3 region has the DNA TGTGCCAGCAGCTTACTGGCTAGCGGGGCTTCAGATACGCAGTATTTT. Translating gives CASSLLASGASDTQYF.

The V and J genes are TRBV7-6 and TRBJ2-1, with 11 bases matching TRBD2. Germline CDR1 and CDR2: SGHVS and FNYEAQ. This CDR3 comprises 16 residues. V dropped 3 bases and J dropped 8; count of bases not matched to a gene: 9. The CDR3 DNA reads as TGTGCCAGCAGCTTCCAACTAGCGGGAGTAAGGGATGAGCAGTTCTTC. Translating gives CASSFQLAGVRDEQFF.

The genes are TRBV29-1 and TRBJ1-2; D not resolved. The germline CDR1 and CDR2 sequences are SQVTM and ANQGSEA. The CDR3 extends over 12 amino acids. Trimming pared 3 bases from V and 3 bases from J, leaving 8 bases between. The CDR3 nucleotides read TGCAGCGTTGATCGGGCCGACTATGGCTACACCTTC. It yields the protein CSVDRADYGYTF.

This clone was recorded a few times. CDR3 DNA: TGTGCCAGCAGCTTCTCCGGACAGGGGGCGAATACGCAGTATTTT. As protein: CASSFSGQGANTQYF. The rearrangement uses TRBV7-2 and TRBJ2-3, with TRBD1 matching 11 bases. Trimming at V came to 3 bases and at J to 7 bases, leaving 6 bases not matched to a gene. The CDR3 spans 15 residues. CDR1 is SGHTA and CDR2 is FQGNSA in the germline V gene.

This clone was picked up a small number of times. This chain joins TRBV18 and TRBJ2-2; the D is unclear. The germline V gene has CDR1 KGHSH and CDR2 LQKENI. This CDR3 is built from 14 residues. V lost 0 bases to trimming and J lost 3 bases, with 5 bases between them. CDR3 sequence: CASSPPAHTGELFF. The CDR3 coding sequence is TGTGCCAGCTCACCACCGGCGCACACCGGGGAGCTGTTTTTT. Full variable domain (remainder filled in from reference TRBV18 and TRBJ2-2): NAGVMQNPRHLVRRRGQEARLRCSPMKGHSHVYWYRQLPEEGLKFMVYLQKENIIDESGMPKERFSAEFPKEGPSILRIQQVVRGDSAAYFCASSPPAHTGELFFGEGSRLTVL.

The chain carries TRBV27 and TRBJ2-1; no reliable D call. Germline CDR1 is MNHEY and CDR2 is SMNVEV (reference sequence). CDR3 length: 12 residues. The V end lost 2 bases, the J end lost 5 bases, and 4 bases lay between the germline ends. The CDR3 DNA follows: TGTGCCAGCAGTTTAAACAACAATGAGCAGTTCTTC. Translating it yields CASSLNNNEQFF.

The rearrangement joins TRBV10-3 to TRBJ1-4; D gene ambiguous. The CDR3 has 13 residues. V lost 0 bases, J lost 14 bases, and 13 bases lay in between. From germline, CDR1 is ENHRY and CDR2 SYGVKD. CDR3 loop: CAISESVGQRLFF. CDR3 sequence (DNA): TGTGCCATCAGTGAGTCCGTAGGGCAACGGCTGTTTTTT.

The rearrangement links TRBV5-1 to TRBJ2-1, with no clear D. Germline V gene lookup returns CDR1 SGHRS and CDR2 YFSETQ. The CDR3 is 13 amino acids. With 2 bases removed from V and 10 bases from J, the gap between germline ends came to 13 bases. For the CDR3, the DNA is TGCGCCAGCAGCTTTTTCAACCAGGTGGAGCAGTTCTTC. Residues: CASSFFNQVEQFF.

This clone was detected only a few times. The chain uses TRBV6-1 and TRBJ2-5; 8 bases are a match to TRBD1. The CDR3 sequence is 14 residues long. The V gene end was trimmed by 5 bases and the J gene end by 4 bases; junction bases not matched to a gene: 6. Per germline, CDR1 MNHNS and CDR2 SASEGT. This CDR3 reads CASSNGRGRETQYF. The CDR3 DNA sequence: TGTGCCAGCAGTAACGGCAGGGGGCGAGAGACCCAGTACTTC.

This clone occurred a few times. The CDR3 nucleotides are TGTGCCAGCAGCTTAGGTGGGGGACCACAGCCTCGGCAGCAGTACTTC. Its protein is CASSLGGGPQPRQQYF. The chain couples TRBV7-9 to TRBJ2-7, with D tentatively TRBD1 or TRBD2 (5 bases each). The CDR3 totals 16 residues. Germline V gene lookup returns CDR1 SEHNR and CDR2 FQNEAQ (reference sequence). V lost 1 base to trimming and J lost 8 bases, with 21 bases between them.

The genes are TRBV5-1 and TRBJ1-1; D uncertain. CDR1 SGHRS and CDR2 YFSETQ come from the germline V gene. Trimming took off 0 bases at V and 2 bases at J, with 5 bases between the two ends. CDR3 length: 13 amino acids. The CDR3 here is CASSLADNTEAFF. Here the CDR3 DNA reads TGCGCCAGCAGCTTGGCGGATAACACTGAAGCTTTCTTT. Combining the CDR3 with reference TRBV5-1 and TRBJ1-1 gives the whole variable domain KAGVTQTPRYLIKTRGQQVTLSCSPISGHRSVSWYQQTPGQGLQFLFEYFSETQRNKGNFPGRFSGRQFSNSRSEMNVSTLELGDSALYLCASSLADNTEAFFGQGTRLTVV.

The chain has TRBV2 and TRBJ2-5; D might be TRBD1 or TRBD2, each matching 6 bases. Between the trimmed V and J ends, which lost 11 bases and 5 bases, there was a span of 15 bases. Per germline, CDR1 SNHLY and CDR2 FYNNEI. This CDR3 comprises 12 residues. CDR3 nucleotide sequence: TGTGCCGGGCAACGGAGGGGGGAGACCCAGTACTTC. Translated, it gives CAGQRRGETQYF.

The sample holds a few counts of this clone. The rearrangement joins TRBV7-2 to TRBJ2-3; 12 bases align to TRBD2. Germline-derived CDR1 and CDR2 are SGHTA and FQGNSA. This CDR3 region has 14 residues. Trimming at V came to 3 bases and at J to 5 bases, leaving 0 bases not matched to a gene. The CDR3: CASSLGLAGDTQYF. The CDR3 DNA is TGTGCCAGCAGCTTGGGACTAGCGGGAGATACGCAGTATTTT.

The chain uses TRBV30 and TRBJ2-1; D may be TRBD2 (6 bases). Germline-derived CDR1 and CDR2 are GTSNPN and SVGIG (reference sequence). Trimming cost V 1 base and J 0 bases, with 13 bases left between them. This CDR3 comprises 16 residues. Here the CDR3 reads CAWSGSGKSSYNEQFF. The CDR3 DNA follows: TGTGCCTGGAGTGGTAGCGGAAAGAGCTCCTACAATGAGCAGTTCTTC. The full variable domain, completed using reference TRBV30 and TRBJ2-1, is SQTIHQWPATLVQPVGSPLSLECTVEGTSNPNLYWYRQAAGRGLQLLFYSVGIGQISSEVPQNLSASRPQDRQFILSSKKLLLSDSGFYLCAWSGSGKSSYNEQFFGPGTRLTVL.

CDR3 residues: CAWSVQGPFLFF. The CDR3 DNA follows: TGTGCCTGGAGTGTACAGGGTCCTTTCTTGTTCTTC. The chain combines TRBV30 with TRBJ2-1; tentative D call: TRBD1 (6 bases). With 0 bases removed from V and 15 bases from J, the gap between germline ends came to 15 bases. The CDR3 consists of 12 residues. Germline lookup yields CDR1 GTSNPN and CDR2 SVGIG (reference sequence).

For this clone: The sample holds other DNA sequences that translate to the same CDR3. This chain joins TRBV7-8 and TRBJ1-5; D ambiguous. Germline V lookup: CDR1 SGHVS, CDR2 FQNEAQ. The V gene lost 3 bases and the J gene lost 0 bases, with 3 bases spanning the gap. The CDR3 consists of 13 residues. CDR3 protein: CASSFDSNQPQHF. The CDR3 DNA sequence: TGTGCCAGCAGCTTCGATAGCAATCAGCCCCAGCATTTT.

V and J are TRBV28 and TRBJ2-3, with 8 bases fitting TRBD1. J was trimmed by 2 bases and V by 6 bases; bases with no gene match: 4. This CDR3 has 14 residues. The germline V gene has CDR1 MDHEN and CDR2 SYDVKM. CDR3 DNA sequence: TGTGCCAGCAGGTCCCAGGGGGCCACAGATACGCAGTATTTT. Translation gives CASRSQGATDTQYF.

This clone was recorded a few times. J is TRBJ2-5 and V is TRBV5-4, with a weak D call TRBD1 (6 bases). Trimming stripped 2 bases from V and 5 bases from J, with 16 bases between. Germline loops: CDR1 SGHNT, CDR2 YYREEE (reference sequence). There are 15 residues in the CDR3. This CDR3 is CASSLTSTGSETQYF. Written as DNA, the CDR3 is TGTGCCAGCAGCTTAACCTCAACAGGGTCCGAGACCCAGTACTTC.

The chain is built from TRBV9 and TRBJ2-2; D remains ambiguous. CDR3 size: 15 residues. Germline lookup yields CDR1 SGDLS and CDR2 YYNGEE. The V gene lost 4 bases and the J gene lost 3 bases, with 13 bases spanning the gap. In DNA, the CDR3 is TGTGCCAGCAGCACCCATCCGGTTCACACCGGGGAGCTGTTTTTT. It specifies CASSTHPVHTGELFF.

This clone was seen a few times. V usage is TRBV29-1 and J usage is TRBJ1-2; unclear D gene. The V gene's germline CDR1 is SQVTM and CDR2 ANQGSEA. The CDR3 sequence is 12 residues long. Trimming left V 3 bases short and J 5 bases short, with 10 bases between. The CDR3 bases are TGCAGCGTTGATGGCAGCTCTTATGGCTACACCTTC. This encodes CSVDGSSYGYTF.

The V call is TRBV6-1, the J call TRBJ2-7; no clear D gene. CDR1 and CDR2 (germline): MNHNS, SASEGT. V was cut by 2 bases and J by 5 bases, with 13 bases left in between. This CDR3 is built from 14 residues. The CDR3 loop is CASSEQVTDDEQYF. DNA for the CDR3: TGTGCCAGCAGTGAACAAGTGACTGACGACGAGCAGTACTTC.